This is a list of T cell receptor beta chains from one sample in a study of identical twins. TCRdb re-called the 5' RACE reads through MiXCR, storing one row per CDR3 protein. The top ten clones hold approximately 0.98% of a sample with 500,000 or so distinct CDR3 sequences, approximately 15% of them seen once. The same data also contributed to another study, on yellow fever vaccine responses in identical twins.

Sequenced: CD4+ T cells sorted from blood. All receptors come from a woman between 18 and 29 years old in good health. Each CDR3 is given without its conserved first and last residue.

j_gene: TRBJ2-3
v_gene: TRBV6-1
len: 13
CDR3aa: ASRGLAPGTDTQY

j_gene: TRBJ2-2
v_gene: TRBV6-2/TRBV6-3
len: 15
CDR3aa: ATLFPRLTSHSGELF

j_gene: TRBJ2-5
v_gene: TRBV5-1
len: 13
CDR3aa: ASSLLTGTQETQY

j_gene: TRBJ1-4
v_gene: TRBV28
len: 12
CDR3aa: ASSYGTANEKLF

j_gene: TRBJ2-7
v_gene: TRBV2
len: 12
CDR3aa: ASSDGQGSHEQY

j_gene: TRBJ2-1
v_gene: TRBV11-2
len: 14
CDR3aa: ASSLDLGKGRNEQF

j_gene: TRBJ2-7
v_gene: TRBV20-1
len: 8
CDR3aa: SAREYEQY

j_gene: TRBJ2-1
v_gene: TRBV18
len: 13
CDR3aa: ASSPHTGGLNEQF

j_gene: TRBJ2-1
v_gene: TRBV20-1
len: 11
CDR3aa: SAFLSPRDEQF

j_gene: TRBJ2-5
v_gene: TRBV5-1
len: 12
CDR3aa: ASSLTGYQETQY

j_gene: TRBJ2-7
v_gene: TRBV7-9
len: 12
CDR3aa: ASSLELETYEQY

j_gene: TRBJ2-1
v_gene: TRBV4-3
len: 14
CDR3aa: ASSQALAGSYNEQF

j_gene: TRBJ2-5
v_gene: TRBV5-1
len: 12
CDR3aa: ASSLMTGQETQY

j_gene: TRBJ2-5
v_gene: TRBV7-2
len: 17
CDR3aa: ASSLAGVAGKGGQETQY

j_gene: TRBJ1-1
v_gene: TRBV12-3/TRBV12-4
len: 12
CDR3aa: ASSRGQVNTEAF

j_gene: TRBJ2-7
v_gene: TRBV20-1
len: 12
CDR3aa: SASRTSGTYEQY

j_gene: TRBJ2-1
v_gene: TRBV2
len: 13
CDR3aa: ASRQLAVAYNEQF

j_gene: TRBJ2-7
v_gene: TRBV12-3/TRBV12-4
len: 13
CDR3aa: ASSFLGQGAYEQY

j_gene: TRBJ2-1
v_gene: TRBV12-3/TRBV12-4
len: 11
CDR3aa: ASSLAGMDEQF

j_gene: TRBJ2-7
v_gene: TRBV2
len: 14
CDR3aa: ASDGRERGSSYEQY

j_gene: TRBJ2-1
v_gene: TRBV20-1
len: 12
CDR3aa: SARPSDRGNEQF

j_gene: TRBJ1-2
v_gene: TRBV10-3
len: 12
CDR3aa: AISGPIGEGGYT